These 32 T cell receptor beta chains came from one sample sequenced in a study of early T cells in non-severe SARS-CoV-2 infection. TCRdb reanalysed the 5' RACE reads using MiXCR and keeps one entry per CDR3 protein. The table lists 30,000 to 40,000 distinct CDR3 sequences, 5% to 7% of them singletons. What was sequenced was whole blood. The receptors here all came from an adult who was a healthcare worker with PCR-confirmed SARS-CoV-2 infection or an uninfected control (not recorded which).

This clonotype appeared a few times. The rearrangement uses TRBV10-3 and TRBJ2-1; no clear D gene. Germline-derived CDR1 and CDR2 are ENHRY and SYGVKD. The V gene lost 10 bases and the J gene lost 0 bases, with 19 bases spanning the gap. The CDR3 length is 16 residues. For the CDR3, the DNA is TGTGCCACTACGAAGGGTTCCCAAAGCTCCTACAATGAGCAGTTCTTC. It codes for CATTKGSQSSYNEQFF.

V gene TRBV19 combines with J gene TRBJ1-2; no definite D call. The CDR3 loop spans 15 amino acids. Trimming stripped 5 bases from V and 2 bases from J, with 15 bases between. Germline V gene sequence: CDR1 LNHDA, CDR2 SQIVND (reference sequence). The CDR3 DNA reads TGTGCCAGTAGTCTTCCAGGTTCTTCCAACTATGGCTACACCTTC. Its translation: CASSLPGSSNYGYTF.

This clonotype was observed at least ten times. The rearrangement joins TRBV7-3 to TRBJ2-3, with D perhaps TRBD2 (5 bases). Germline values: CDR1 SGHTA, CDR2 FQGTGA. The CDR3 loop spans 14 amino acids. The ends were cut back, 2 bases at V and 1 base at J, with 7 bases in the middle. In DNA, the CDR3 is TGTGCCAGCAGCTTACTGGGAGGCACAGATACGCAGTATTTT. Translating gives CASSLLGGTDTQYF.

The chain carries TRBV13 and TRBJ2-1; possibly TRBD1 for D (7 bases). V dropped 6 bases and J dropped 6 bases, with 12 bases sitting between them. The germline V gene has CDR1 PRHDT and CDR2 FYEKMQ (reference sequence). The CDR3 has 13 residues. CDR3 residues: CASRSQGGNEQFF. The CDR3 DNA reads TGTGCCAGCAGATCGCAGGGGGGCAATGAGCAGTTCTTC. The entire variable domain, with the rest obtained from reference TRBV13 and TRBJ2-1, is as follows: AAGVIQSPRHLIKEKRETATLKCYPIPRHDTVYWYQQGPGQDPQFLISFYEKMQSDKGSIPDRFSAQQFSDYHSELNMSSLELGDSALYFCASRSQGGNEQFFGPGTRLTVL.

At least ten counts were recorded for this clonotype. The gene calls are TRBV21-1 and TRBJ1-3; the DNA was not compared with TRBD1, the D call given in the table. TRBV21-1 is a pseudogene segment. The CDR3 length is 19 residues. In nucleotides, the CDR3 is TGTGCCAGCAGCAATAGGGACACAGCCACACAGGGAGCTGGAAACACCATATATTTT. It specifies CASSNRDTATQGAGNTIYF.

This clonotype was found many times. The chain joins TRBV9 to TRBJ2-1; D possibly corresponds to TRBD1 (6 bases). The CDR3 spans 15 residues. Per the germline V gene, CDR1 is SGDLS and CDR2 is YYNGEE. Trimming cost V 0 bases and J 9 bases, with 16 bases left between them. CDR3 in amino acids: CASSVDSRGSGEQFF. The DNA for the CDR3 is TGTGCCAGCAGCGTAGATTCGAGGGGGTCGGGTGAGCAGTTCTTC.

In this sample, this clonotype turned up many times. V and J are TRBV4-1 and TRBJ2-5; D gene ambiguous. Looked up from germline, CDR1 is MGHRA and CDR2 is YSYEKL. The CDR3 extends over 15 amino acids. Trimming took off 3 bases at V and 3 bases at J, with 14 bases between the two ends. The CDR3 DNA sequence: TGCGCCAGCAGCCAGGAGAGGACCCGAGAAGAGACCCAGTACTTC. Amino acid sequence: CASSQERTREETQYF.

This clonotype was observed at least ten times. This chain joins TRBV4-3 and TRBJ2-6, with D possibly being TRBD1 (5 bases). V was trimmed by 1 base and J by 0 bases, leaving 10 bases between them. This CDR3 has 17 residues. The V gene's germline CDR1 is LGHNA and CDR2 YSLEER. DNA of the CDR3: TGCGCCAGCAGCCAAGGGCAGGGTTTCTCTGGGGCCAACGTCCTGACTTTC. Amino acid sequence: CASSQGQGFSGANVLTF.

Many counts were recorded for this clonotype. The chain links TRBV3-1 to TRBJ2-3, with TRBD2 matching 8 bases. This CDR3 has 16 amino acids. CDR1 is LGHDT, CDR2 YNNKEL, per germline (reference sequence). V shed 3 bases, J shed 4 bases, and the junction held 9 bases outside the gene matches. CDR3 nucleotide sequence: TGTGCCAGCAGCCAGAACGCGGGGGGCCGGGCAGATACGCAGTATTTT. Its translation is CASSQNAGGRADTQYF.

The sample holds many counts of this clonotype. This sequence joins TRBV28 and TRBJ1-2; D call uncertain. CDR1 and CDR2 (germline): MDHEN, SYDVKM. The ends were cut back, 5 bases at V and 4 bases at J, with 8 bases in the middle. CDR3 length: 12 residues. CDR3 amino acids: CASSPDFYGYTF. In nucleotides, the CDR3 is TGTGCCAGCAGTCCAGACTTCTATGGCTACACCTTC.

Many counts were recorded for this clonotype. The chain recombines TRBV2 with TRBJ2-3; perhaps TRBD1 as D (5 bases). Trimming pared 9 bases from V and 2 bases from J, leaving 18 bases between. Germline V CDR1 and CDR2: SNHLY, FYNNEI. The CDR3 spans 15 residues. Here the CDR3 DNA reads TGTGCCAGACCAGGCGGCAGGGCGGTCACAGATACGCAGTATTTT. This sequence encodes CARPGGRAVTDTQYF.

In its sample, this clonotype was seen many times. The chain employs TRBV2 and TRBJ2-7; the match to TRBD2 covers 11 bases. This CDR3 contains 15 residues. Germline values: CDR1 SNHLY, CDR2 FYNNEI. J was trimmed by 1 base and V by 4 bases; bases with no gene match: 3. This CDR3 reads CASSGWTSGSYEQYF. CDR3 nucleotide sequence: TGTGCCAGCAGTGGATGGACTAGCGGGTCCTACGAGCAGTACTTC.

This clonotype has ten or more counts. This chain uses TRBV5-5 with TRBJ2-3, with 9 bases fitting TRBD2. The germline CDR1 and CDR2 sequences are SGHKS and YYEKEE (reference sequence). This CDR3 comprises 14 residues. Unmatched junction bases numbered 7, after V lost 5 bases and J lost 6 bases. The CDR3 spells CASRGGLAADTQYF. In DNA, the CDR3 is TGTGCCAGCAGAGGGGGACTAGCAGCTGATACGCAGTATTTT.

This clonotype came up many times. The V and J genes are TRBV15 and TRBJ2-7; D is unresolved. This CDR3 is 14 amino acids long. With 1 base removed from V and 0 bases from J, the gap between germline ends came to 7 bases. Germline values: CDR1 LNHNV, CDR2 YYDKDF (reference sequence). Here the CDR3 DNA reads TGTGCCACCAGCAGAGTGGCGAGCTCCTACGAGCAGTACTTC. It yields the protein CATSRVASSYEQYF.

This clonotype was counted many times. The rearrangement joins TRBV13 to TRBJ1-2; 7 nucleotides align to TRBD1. Trimming took 0 bases from V and 2 from J; bases not matched to a gene: 6. Germline CDR1 reads PRHDT; CDR2 reads FYEKMQ (reference sequence). The CDR3 runs 16 residues. In nucleotides, the CDR3 is TGTGCCAGCAGCTTAGGCCTCCGGGACAGCAACTATGGCTACACCTTC. This sequence encodes CASSLGLRDSNYGYTF.

This clonotype was picked up a small number of times. The chain links TRBV12-3 or TRBV12-4 to TRBJ2-7, with 8 bases aligning to TRBD1. With V trimmed by 1 base and J by 5 bases, 13 bases remained unmatched. CDR3 length: 17 residues. CDR3 sequence reads: CASSLEKSRGRNNEQYF. The CDR3, as DNA: TGTGCCAGCAGTTTAGAAAAAAGCAGGGGGCGTAACAACGAGCAGTACTTC.

The chain joins TRBV20-1 to TRBJ2-7; TRBD1 matches at 8 bases. After removal of 0 bases from V and 3 bases from J, the junction contained 4 bases not matched to a gene. This CDR3 has 14 amino acids. Per germline, CDR1 DFQATT and CDR2 SNEGSKA (reference sequence). The CDR3 reads CSAREQGANYEQYF. The CDR3 DNA sequence: TGCAGTGCTAGAGAGCAGGGGGCGAACTACGAGCAGTACTTC.

This clonotype was observed a few times. J is TRBJ2-5 and V is TRBV7-9; D gene unclear. The CDR3 length is 11 residues. Per germline, CDR1 SEHNR and CDR2 FQNEAQ (reference sequence). V was shortened by 5 bases and J by 3 bases, with 4 bases between the two germline ends. CDR3 DNA sequence: TGTGCCAGCAGCGGGGAAGAGACCCAGTACTTC. Residues: CASSGEETQYF.

This clonotype was recorded at least ten times. This chain connects TRBV10-3 to TRBJ1-1, with no clear D. With 7 bases removed from V and 0 bases from J, the gap between germline ends came to 15 bases. Germline V gene lookup returns CDR1 ENHRY and CDR2 SYGVKD. The CDR3 length is 15 residues. In DNA form, the CDR3 reads TGTGCCATCAACTCGGGCAGAAACATGAACACTGAAGCTTTCTTT. It yields the protein CAINSGRNMNTEAFF.

This clonotype was found many times. The chain links TRBV5-1 to TRBJ2-7; D is ambiguous. The germline V gene has CDR1 SGHRS and CDR2 YFSETQ. The CDR3 totals 14 residues. Deletions cut 3 bases from V and 0 bases from J, with 10 bases between. The CDR3 sequence: CASSSLGDSYEQYF. CDR3 in DNA: TGCGCCAGCAGCTCCCTTGGGGACTCCTACGAGCAGTACTTC.

This clonotype has a count of ten or more. V gene TRBV6-6 combines with J gene TRBJ2-7; unclear D gene. Trimming removed 7 bases at V and 0 bases at J, with 10 bases between. The CDR3 runs 13 residues. In germline, CDR1 is MNHNY, CDR2 SVGAGI (reference sequence). For the CDR3, the DNA is TGTGCCAGCACTGTGGGGTTCTCCTACGAGCAGTACTTC. Protein sequence: CASTVGFSYEQYF.

This clonotype appeared many times. The chain links TRBV6-1 to TRBJ2-3, with 9 nucleotides matching TRBD2. Trimming at V came to 2 bases and at J to 1 base, leaving 7 bases not matched to a gene. Germline V gives CDR1 MNHNS, CDR2 SASEGT. The CDR3 runs to 17 residues. Here the CDR3 DNA reads TGTGCCAGCAGTGAACGGGCGGGGGGGCATCGCACAGATACGCAGTATTTT. Translating it yields CASSERAGGHRTDTQYF.

Worth noting for this clonotype: A much larger clone is a single base away; this may be a read error. The V call is TRBV6-6, the J call TRBJ2-2; D ambiguous. Trimming removed 2 bases from V and 4 bases from J, with 5 bases in between. The CDR3 extends over 13 amino acids. Germline loops: CDR1 MNHNY, CDR2 SVGAGI (reference sequence). This CDR3 is CASSYASTGELFF. CDR3 coding DNA: TGTGCCAGCAGTTACGCGAGCACCGGGGAGCTGTTTTTT.

The rearrangement links TRBV12-3 or TRBV12-4 to TRBJ2-1, with D perhaps matching TRBD1 (5 bases). The CDR3 contains 14 residues. V was shortened by 6 bases and J by 1 base, with 10 bases between the two germline ends. The CDR3 spells CASRSQASYNEQFF. The CDR3, as DNA: TGTGCCAGCAGGTCACAGGCATCCTACAATGAGCAGTTCTTC.

The table lists this clonotype with many counts. The CDR3 is CASSITAGVGETQYF. CDR3 nucleotides: TGTGCCAGTAGTATAACGGCGGGTGTTGGGGAGACCCAGTACTTC. The chain has TRBV19 and TRBJ2-5, with D possibly matching TRBD2 (5 bases). V was pared by 2 bases and J by 5 bases, with 15 bases between. From germline, CDR1 is LNHDA and CDR2 SQIVND (reference sequence). The CDR3 totals 15 residues.

This clonotype has at least ten counts. The J gene is TRBJ2-7, the V gene TRBV18, with a possible D match to TRBD1 (6 bases). The germline V gene encodes CDR1 KGHSH and CDR2 LQKENI. The V gene lost 1 base and the J gene lost 4 bases, with 14 bases spanning the gap. CDR3 size: 15 residues. This CDR3 reads CASSPLSGTSYEQYF. CDR3 coding DNA: TGTGCCAGCTCACCACTTTCCGGGACATCTTACGAGCAGTACTTC.

This clonotype was detected ten times or more. The chain links TRBV12-3 or TRBV12-4 to TRBJ1-2, with 9 bases fitting TRBD1. The CDR3 has 15 amino acids. Losses at the gene ends were 5 bases for V and 4 bases for J; bases not matched to a gene: 8. CDR3 protein: CASSPGTGISYGYTF. The CDR3 region has the DNA TGTGCCAGCAGTCCCGGGACAGGGATCAGCTATGGCTACACCTTC.

This clonotype is deemed medium-sized (0.01 to 0.1%). CDR3 nucleotides: TGTGCCAGCAGCTTAGCGATTGGACTAGCGGGATCTGATACGCAGTATTTT. It translates to CASSLAIGLAGSDTQYF. The chain has TRBV7-9 and TRBJ2-3; 12 bases line up with TRBD2. Looked up from germline, CDR1 is SEHNR and CDR2 is FQNEAQ (reference sequence). This CDR3 spans 17 amino acids. With 0 bases clipped from V and 6 bases from J, the junction kept 7 bases outside the gene matches.

This clonotype was recorded at least ten times. The rearrangement joins TRBV7-9 to TRBJ1-1, with a tentative D call TRBD1 (5 bases). Trimming stripped 4 bases from V and 1 base from J, with 19 bases between. CDR3 length: 17 amino acids. The germline CDR1 and CDR2 sequences are SEHNR and FQNEAQ (reference sequence). In nucleotides, the CDR3 is TGTGCCAGCAGCTCTCTCCACCCATTTGACAGGAACACTGAAGCTTTCTTT. Its protein is CASSSLHPFDRNTEAFF. The whole variable domain, remainder taken from reference TRBV7-9 and TRBJ1-1, is DTGVSQNPRHKITKRGQNVTFRCDPISEHNRLYWYRQTLGQGPEFLTYFQNEAQLEKSRLLSDRFSAERPKGSFSTLEIQRTEQGDSAMYLCASSSLHPFDRNTEAFFGQGTRLTVV.

The sample holds many counts of this clonotype. The V call is TRBV6-6, the J call TRBJ1-1; D gene unclear. Germline values: CDR1 MNHNY, CDR2 SVGAGI (reference sequence). This CDR3 comprises 12 residues. Trimming cost V 6 bases and J 5 bases, with 10 bases left between them. The DNA of the CDR3 is TGTGCCAGCAGCTTCGACGGGACTGAAGCTTTCTTT. Its translation is CASSFDGTEAFF.

This clonotype was recorded many times. The germline gene is not matched at one end of the junction; a read error may be the cause. CDR3 bases: TGTGCCAGCAGAAGACGGCCCTCCGACAATGAGCAGTTCTTC. Encoded protein: CASRRRPSDNEQFF. V gene TRBV6-1 combines with J gene TRBJ2-1, with unresolved D. This CDR3 has 14 amino acids. The germline V gene has CDR1 MNHNS and CDR2 SASEGT.

CDR3 region: CASRSGLAGGMGYNEQFF. In DNA, the CDR3 is TGTGCCAGCAGATCGGGACTAGCGGGAGGAATGGGGTACAATGAGCAGTTCTTC. V is TRBV6-5 and J is TRBJ2-1; TRBD2 agrees at 15 bases. CDR1 MNHEY and CDR2 SVGAGI come from the germline V gene. CDR3 size: 18 residues. The V gene end was trimmed by 6 bases and the J gene end by 4 bases; junction bases not matched to a gene: 10.